The TCR beta chain under discussion was sequenced for a study of blood T cell repertoires in COVID-19 (dated by TCRdb to the early 2020s). Regarding the complete study: The collaborator samples originated in the United States, Italy and Spain and spanned the acute and convalescent phases of COVID-19. Nearly every sample came with metadata listing a de-identified subject ID, COVID-19 status, age in years and sex. HLA class I and class II types, where available, came from metadata supplied by the sample provider rather than from assay-based typing. The material from the prospective study consisted of cDNA or gDNA derived from T cells, B-cell-depleted T cells, or PBMCs. Samples came from the ongoing ImmuneRACE study (first 160 participants) plus 1,254 subjects from 6 global collaborators. Deeply sampled blood TCRbeta repertoires from subjects exposed to, actively infected with, or recovered from COVID-19 were included in the dataset. The repertoires were made available in a free public database intended to serve as a resource for research on the immune response to SARS-CoV-2.

Regarding this clone: Its antigen is not yet known. It has no much larger one-base neighbor in the sample; base qualities were not kept.

Study-wide findings and limitations: Clinical and demographic metadata were provided uncurated, with the amount varying by source and participant.

From V the trimming removes 7 bases and from J it removes 9 bases, while the gene matches leave 8 bases of the junction unaccounted for. Via the germline V gene, CDR1 is MDHEN and CDR2 SYDVKM. The CDR3 covers 12 residues, taking in both the cysteine and the phenylalanine. This entry keeps only the CDR3 DNA: 36 bases, framed from base 1. Whole blood was collected in K2EDTA tubes by collaborating institutions according to the institutions' own protocols. For TCRbeta analysis, collaborator samples were shipped as frozen whole blood, as isolated PBMCs, or as DNA extracted from either sample type. TCRbeta CDR3 regions were amplified from genomic DNA by means of the immunoSEQ Assay, a bias-controlled multiplex PCR. Turning to the authors' computational methods: Within the assay, amplification of reference gene primers was used to estimate how many nucleated cells each sample contained. Sequence reads were collapsed and filtered to measure the absolute abundance of every unique TCRbeta CDR3 rearrangement. Productive Simpson clonality was computed per sample as the square root of Simpson's diversity index over productive rearrangements. Entries here come from immuneACCESS through TCRdb and include only in-frame sequences with V and J called. Some clones fail to appear in such tables; in the studies checked, an unresolved V gene covers under half of the shortfall, and the cause of the remainder is unknown. V and J calls and clone size are copied from that table; D and trimming were computed from the DNA. The table for this sample lists around 110,000 clones; less than 95% of them were counted only once. Less than 2% of the sample lies in the top ten.

Specimen: peripheral blood. The chain couples TRBV28 to TRBJ1-2; TRBD1 lines up with 7 middle nucleotides. The source of this sequence is a human donor with active COVID-19. The donor label of this sample is uncertain. The sequenced DNA is TGTGCCAGCACGGGCAGACAGGGCCGCTACACCTTC. This gives the protein CASTGRQGRYTF.